Described below is a single T cell receptor (beta chain) sequence and its context. What it recognizes is unknown. TCRdb's table, derived via immunoSEQ multiplex PCR, lists solely in-frame clones and lacks some. The data contain some 45,000 clones, roughly nine tenths of them singletons. The record originates from a study of OX40 agonist ivuxolimab in advanced cancers. Study results and limitations: CD8+ T cells showed, on average, more clonal expansion than CD4+ cells.

V dropped 9 bases and J dropped 1 base, with 16 bases sitting between them. The CDR3 sequence is 14 residues long. Per the germline V gene, CDR1 is KGHSH and CDR2 is LQKENI. This rearrangement joins TRBV18 to TRBJ2-7; TRBD1 is a possible D gene (7 bases). The clonotype comes from an adult with an advanced solid tumor such as melanoma, head and neck, liver or kidney cancer. Sequenced material: CD4+ or CD8+ T cells sorted from blood, taken in a trial of the OX40 agonist ivuxolimab. In nucleotides, the CDR3 is TGTGCCAGTCAAGGGGGGACAGAATCCTACGAGCAGTACTTC. Protein product: CASQGGTESYEQYF.